The 5 T cell receptor beta chains reported below all come from one sample, sequenced in a study of glioma-infiltrating T cells. TCR alpha and beta CDR3 regions were amplified from RNA using iRepertoire nested multiplex PCR. TCRdb re-called the multiplex PCR reads through MiXCR, storing one row per CDR3 protein. The data hold about 180,000 distinct CDR3 sequences, with under 55% observed a single time. Sequenced input: glioma tissue, nonneoplastic brain tissue, or PBMCs (not recorded which). The receptor source for this set is a human donor with low-grade glioma or glioblastoma, undergoing nonglioma brain surgery, or in good health (not recorded which).

The chain joins TRBV14 to TRBJ1-1; D is undetermined. Germline assignment: CDR1 SGHDN and CDR2 FVKESK. Trimming stripped 1 base from V and 5 bases from J, with 14 bases between. The length of the CDR3 is 15 residues. This CDR3 is CASSQAYGVLTEAFF. The CDR3 DNA reads as TGTGCCAGCAGCCAAGCGTACGGGGTTCTGACTGAAGCTTTCTTT. The full variable domain, its missing parts supplied by reference TRBV14 and TRBJ1-1, is EAGVTQFPSHSVIEKGQTVTLRCDPISGHDNLYWYRRVMGKEIKFLLHFVKESKQDESGMPNNRFLAERTGGTYSTLKVQPAELEDSGVYFCASSQAYGVLTEAFFGQGTRLTVV.

This clonotype was counted at least ten times. V is TRBV27 and J is TRBJ1-1; D call uncertain. Per the germline V gene, CDR1 is MNHEY and CDR2 is SMNVEV (reference sequence). V lost 2 bases, J lost 5 bases, and 15 bases lay in between. The CDR3 is 15 amino acids. Here the CDR3 DNA reads TGTGCCAGCAGTTTAGCGGCGGACCTAGTGACTGAAGCTTTCTTT. It codes for CASSLAADLVTEAFF.

Many counts were recorded for this clonotype. The rearrangement uses TRBV20-1 and TRBJ1-1, with no clear D. The CDR3 sequence is 11 residues long. Trimming took off 3 bases at V and 2 bases at J, with 4 bases between the two ends. From germline, CDR1 is DFQATT and CDR2 SNEGSKA (reference sequence). CDR3 coding DNA: TGCAGTGCTAGGGGTAACACTGAAGCTTTCTTT. Amino acids: CSARGNTEAFF.

The sample holds one count of this clonotype. The chain combines TRBV5-4 with TRBJ2-5; 9 positions agree with TRBD2. The CDR3 contains 17 residues. The trim removed 1 base at V and 4 bases at J, leaving 11 bases unmatched. CDR1 SGHNT and CDR2 YYREEE come from the germline V gene (reference sequence). Here the CDR3 DNA reads TGTGCCAGCAGCTTGAATACGGGACTAGCAGGGGGAGAGACCCAGTACTTC. It translates to CASSLNTGLAGGETQYF.

As for this clonotype: A much more abundant neighbour one base away suggests this may be a read error. The chain uses TRBV19 and TRBJ2-1; 12 bases match TRBD1. Germline lookup yields CDR1 LNHDA and CDR2 SQIVND (reference sequence). V lost 3 bases and J lost 11; bases outside the gene matches: 17. The CDR3 is 18 residues long. The CDR3 loop reads CASSIFGGGTGGGNKQFF. The CDR3 nucleotides are TGTGCCAGTAGTATCTTTGGCGGAGGGACAGGGGGCGGGAATAAGCAGTTCTTC.